This T cell receptor beta chain was obtained from a study of blood T cell repertoires in COVID-19. Germline CDR1 MGHRA, CDR2 YSYEKL. This CDR3 is built from 15 residues. V was clipped by 9 bases and J by 4 bases; unmatched bases: 9. Assay used: immunoSEQ multiplex PCR; TCRdb lists only in-frame clones, some missing. The sample carries more than 150,000 clones, about 86% recorded once. Specimen: peripheral blood. The chain carries TRBV4-1 and TRBJ1-4; 9 bases align to TRBD1. The receptor was isolated from a man aged 25 to 40 with active or convalescent COVID-19. In DNA, the CDR3 is TGCGCCAGGCCAGGGAGGACAGGGGTTAATGAAAAACTGTTTTTT. Its translation is CARPGRTGVNEKLFF.